Below, one T cell receptor (beta chain) is given with its context. Its antigen is currently unknown. The CDR3 is made up of 18 amino acids. Trimming took off 1 base at V and 2 bases at J, with 21 bases between the two ends. Germline V gene lookup returns CDR1 SGHRS and CDR2 YFSETQ. The record originates from a study of cytomegalovirus exposure and HLA in healthy donors. For the study at large: HLA-typed donors were the source of about 85 million unique TCRs held in an early data release. When 398 donors were genotyped, about 81% of them were found to fall in the Caucasian-associated ancestry cluster. Points from the study as a whole: The study flagged roughly 160 TCR beta chains as cytomegalovirus-associated.

The PCR ran on 60 Vbeta and 13 Jbeta primers. Using immunoSEQ multiplex PCR, the repertoire was profiled, and TCRdb retains in-frame clones only, with some absent. The table includes about 190,000 clones, about 77% detected once. Unrecorded immune exposures were likely, despite nominal health at sampling. This chain uses TRBV5-1 with TRBJ2-5; TRBD2 might be the D (7 bases). The source material was PBMCs. The receptor comes from a woman in her 30s in good health and CMV-seropositive. This CDR3 reads CASSLRGSSGQIQETQYF. CDR3 in DNA: TGCGCCAGCAGCTTGAGGGGGTCTAGCGGTCAAATTCAAGAGACCCAGTACTTC.